These 14 T cell receptor beta chains came from one sample sequenced in a study of control samples from healthy donors and cancer patients. The assay was immunoSEQ multiplex PCR, and TCRdb's table has in-frame clones only and misses some. The sample lists about 150,000 clones, around 88% occurring once. The specimen was blood. Source of these receptors: a man in his late teens or twenties in good health.

The chain carries TRBV5-1 and TRBJ2-5; TRBD1 matches 7 bases. Trimming cost V 0 bases and J 1 base; bases outside gene matches: 3. This CDR3 contains 15 residues. Germline CDR1 SGHRS, CDR2 YFSETQ. CDR3 sequence reads: CASSLGTGVQETQYF. CDR3 sequence (DNA): TGCGCCAGCAGCTTGGGTACAGGGGTCCAAGAGACCCAGTACTTC. Full variable domain (outside the CDR3, taken from reference TRBV5-1 and TRBJ2-5): KAGVTQTPRYLIKTRGQQVTLSCSPISGHRSVSWYQQTPGQGLQFLFEYFSETQRNKGNFPGRFSGRQFSNSRSEMNVSTLELGDSALYLCASSLGTGVQETQYFGPGTRLLVL.

This chain links TRBV19 with TRBJ1-1, with a possible D match to TRBD1 (6 bases). Germline V gene sequence: CDR1 LNHDA, CDR2 SQIVND (reference sequence). The CDR3 spans 15 residues. Trimming pared 6 bases from V and 1 base from J, leaving 15 bases between. Here the CDR3 DNA reads TGTGCCAGTAGAGAAACAGGGCGAACGAACACTGAAGCTTTCTTT. Translated, it gives CASRETGRTNTEAFF.

This chain joins TRBV15 and TRBJ2-7; 9 bases map to TRBD1. V was clipped by 6 bases and J by 4 bases; unmatched bases: 7. The CDR3 runs to 14 residues. The germline CDR1 and CDR2 sequences are LNHNV and YYDKDF (reference sequence). The CDR3 DNA reads as TGTGCCACCAGTGACAGGGGGTCCGATTACGAGCAGTACTTC. Amino acids: CATSDRGSDYEQYF.

This clone was observed once. The chain couples TRBV5-6 to TRBJ1-1; tentatively, D is TRBD1 (5 bases). V shed 0 bases and J shed 2 bases, with 11 bases lying between them. The CDR3 runs to 15 residues. CDR1 is SGHDT and CDR2 is YYEEEE in the germline V gene. This chain's CDR3 is CASSLGPGVNTEAFF. CDR3 nucleotide sequence: TGTGCCAGCAGCTTGGGGCCGGGGGTAAACACTGAAGCTTTCTTT.

The rearrangement links TRBV3-1 (or the pseudogene TRBV3-2) to TRBJ2-4; weak D call: TRBD2 (5 bases). The length of the CDR3 is 15 residues. CDR1 and CDR2 from the germline V gene are LGHDT and YNNKEL (reference sequence). The V end lost 4 bases, the J end lost 0 bases, and 10 bases lay between the germline ends. CDR3 loop: CASSPEGVAKNIQYF. CDR3 coding DNA: TGTGCCAGCAGCCCCGAGGGAGTAGCCAAAAACATTCAGTACTTC.

The chain has TRBV7-2 and TRBJ2-1; D might be TRBD1 (5 bases). CDR3 length: 14 amino acids. Looked up from germline, CDR1 is SGHTA and CDR2 is FQGNSA. V was shortened by 8 bases and J by 4 bases, with 15 bases between the two germline ends. The CDR3 region is CASSSGQGYNEQFF. The CDR3 nucleotides read TGTGCCAGCTCGTCCGGACAAGGTTACAATGAGCAGTTCTTC. The variable domain in full, with the rest retrieved from reference TRBV7-2 and TRBJ2-1, is GAGVSQSPSNKVTEKGKDVELRCDPISGHTALYWYRQSLGQGLEFLIYFQGNSAPDKSGLPSDRFSAERTGGSVSTLTIQRTQQEDSAVYLCASSSGQGYNEQFFGPGTRLTVL.

The chain links TRBV5-1 to TRBJ2-3; 7 nucleotides match TRBD1. Germline-derived CDR1 and CDR2 are SGHRS and YFSETQ. Losses at the gene ends were 4 bases for V and 3 bases for J; bases not matched to a gene: 8. This CDR3 contains 15 residues. CDR3 loop: CASSPRQGSTDTQYF. The CDR3 DNA is TGCGCCAGCAGCCCGCGACAGGGTAGTACAGATACGCAGTATTTT.

V and J are TRBV15 and TRBJ2-5; 7 bases are shared with TRBD1. The CDR3 loop spans 16 amino acids. V gave up 0 bases and J gave up 1 base; unmatched junction bases: 5. Germline CDR1 reads LNHNV; CDR2 reads YYDKDF (reference sequence). The DNA for the CDR3 is TGTGCCACCAGCAGAGATTGGGACAGCTCCCAAGAGACCCAGTACTTC. Translation gives CATSRDWDSSQETQYF.

The V call is TRBV4-2, the J call TRBJ2-1, with D possibly matching TRBD2 (6 bases). Germline V gene data show CDR1 as LGHNA and CDR2 as YNFKEQ. Trimming removed 2 bases at V and 0 bases at J, with 17 bases between. This CDR3 region has 18 residues. CDR3 amino acids: CASSQWAGTGFSYNEQFF. CDR3 sequence (DNA): TGTGCCAGCAGCCAATGGGCGGGAACAGGTTTCTCCTACAATGAGCAGTTCTTC.

This chain connects TRBV28 to TRBJ2-5, with 8 bases that match TRBD2. The junction had 6 bases not matched to a gene; V was cut back by 5 bases and J by 1 base. From germline, CDR1 is MDHEN and CDR2 SYDVKM. This CDR3 has 15 amino acids. In DNA form, the CDR3 reads TGTGCCAGCAGTCCACCGGGAGGGGCCCAAGAGACCCAGTACTTC. Amino acid sequence: CASSPPGGAQETQYF.

This clone was counted a few times. The chain recombines TRBV5-6 with TRBJ1-6; no clear D. Germline CDR1 reads SGHDT; CDR2 reads YYEEEE. Trimming removed 2 bases from V and 5 bases from J, with 11 bases in between. This CDR3 is built from 15 residues. CDR3 bases: TGTGCCAGCAGCTTTGGCTTAACGGATAATTCACCCCTCCACTTT. Translating gives CASSFGLTDNSPLHF. The full variable domain, rest sourced from reference TRBV5-6 and TRBJ1-6, is DAGVTQSPTHLIKTRGQQVTLRCSPKSGHDTVSWYQQALGQGPQFIFQYYEEEERQRGNFPDRFSGHQFPNYSSELNVNALLLGDSALYLCASSFGLTDNSPLHFGNGTRLTVT.

The chain joins TRBV6-5 to TRBJ1-1; maybe TRBD1 (5 bases). The CDR3 totals 14 residues. The V end lost 8 bases, the J end lost 5 bases, and 18 bases lay between the germline ends. Looked up from germline, CDR1 is MNHEY and CDR2 is SVGAGI. Here the CDR3 reads CASWGVPIETEAFF. In DNA form, the CDR3 reads TGTGCCAGCTGGGGGGTCCCAATCGAGACTGAAGCTTTCTTT.

V usage is TRBV27 and J usage is TRBJ1-5, with D maybe TRBD1 (5 bases). Trimming left V 8 bases short and J 7 bases short, with 21 bases between. Germline assignment: CDR1 MNHEY and CDR2 SMNVEV (reference sequence). The CDR3 sequence is 15 residues long. The CDR3 sequence is CASRRGGRAAQPQHF. The DNA for the CDR3 is TGTGCCAGCCGGCGTGGGGGACGGGCGGCGCAGCCCCAGCATTTT.

The chain uses TRBV19 and TRBJ2-5; 8 bases map to TRBD1. The CDR3 sequence is 13 residues long. Trimming at V came to 6 bases and at J to 3 bases, leaving 3 bases not matched to a gene. Germline assignment: CDR1 LNHDA and CDR2 SQIVND (reference sequence). CDR3: CASRKDREETQYF. DNA for the CDR3: TGTGCCAGTAGAAAGGACAGGGAAGAGACCCAGTACTTC.